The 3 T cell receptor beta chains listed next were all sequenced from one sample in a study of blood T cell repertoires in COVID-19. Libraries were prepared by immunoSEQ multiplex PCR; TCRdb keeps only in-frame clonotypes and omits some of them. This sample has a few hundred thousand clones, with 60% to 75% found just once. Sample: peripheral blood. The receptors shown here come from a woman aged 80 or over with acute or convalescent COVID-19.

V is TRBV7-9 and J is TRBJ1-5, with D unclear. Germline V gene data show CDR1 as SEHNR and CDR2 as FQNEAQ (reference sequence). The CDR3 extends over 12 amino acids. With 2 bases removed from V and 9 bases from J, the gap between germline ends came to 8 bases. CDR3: CASSLRGWPQHF. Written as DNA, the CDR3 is TGTGCCAGCAGCTTACGGGGATGGCCCCAGCATTTT. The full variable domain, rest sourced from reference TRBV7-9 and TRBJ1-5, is DTGVSQNPRHKITKRGQNVTFRCDPISEHNRLYWYRQTLGQGPEFLTYFQNEAQLEKSRLLSDRFSAERPKGSFSTLEIQRTEQGDSAMYLCASSLRGWPQHFGDGTRLSIL.

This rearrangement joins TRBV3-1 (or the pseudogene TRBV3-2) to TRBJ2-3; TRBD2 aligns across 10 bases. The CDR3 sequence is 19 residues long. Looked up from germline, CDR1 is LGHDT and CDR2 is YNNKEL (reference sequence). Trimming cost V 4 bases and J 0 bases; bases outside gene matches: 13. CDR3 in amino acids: CASSPPRGSGRSSTDTQYF. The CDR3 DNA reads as TGTGCCAGCAGCCCCCCCCGGGGTAGCGGGAGGTCGAGCACAGATACGCAGTATTTT.

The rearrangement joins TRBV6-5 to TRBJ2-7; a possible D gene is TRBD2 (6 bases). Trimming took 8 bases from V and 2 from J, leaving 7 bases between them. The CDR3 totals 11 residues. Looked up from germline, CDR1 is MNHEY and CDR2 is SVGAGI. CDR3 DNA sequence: TGTGCCAGCGGGACTCCCTACGAGCAGTACTTC. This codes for CASGTPYEQYF.